This T cell receptor beta chain was captured by sequencing in a study of T-cell reconstitution after alpha-beta-depleted transplantation in children (dated by TCRdb to about 2016). As for the study more broadly: Using TCR repertoire profiling, the study followed T-cell immune reconstitution in a quantitative way in children after TCRalphabeta/CD19-depleted allogeneic hematopoietic cell transplantation.

The library was prepared using PCR. The instrument given in TCRdb is Illumina HiSeq 2500. To normalize quantification of the TCRbeta repertoire, the TCR libraries were built with molecular barcoding that relied on unique molecular identifiers. In-frame beta chains were kept once TCRdb had trimmed the public reads at Q25 with fastp and called clones with MiXCR. All rows with the same CDR3 protein become a single entry with the most common DNA and genes. This sample holds 350,000 to 450,000 distinct CDR3 sequences; 10% to 15% were observed only once. 3.5% to 4.5% of the sample is held by the ten biggest clonotypes. This clonotype was counted many times. Its antigen is unknown. Base quality data are lacking; no much larger clone is found one base away. Sequences SNHLY (CDR1) and FYNNEI (CDR2) are obtained from the germline V gene. V and J are truncated by 3 bases and 6 bases respectively, leaving an intervening sequence of 14 bases. Reading from cysteine to phenylalanine, the CDR3 counts 15 amino acids. The CDR3 DNA has 45 bases and is translated from base 1.

The sample here was PBMCs, taken from the stem cell graft. The origin of this receptor is a human donor who donated a stem cell graft to a child with Fanconi anemia. The chain is made from TRBV2 and TRBJ2-2, and perhaps TRBD1 as D gene, on 6 matching bases. CDR3 sequence: CASSDRGRLAGELFF. The bases are TGTGCCAGCAGTGACAGGGGAAGACTCGCCGGGGAGCTGTTTTTT.